These 10 T cell receptor beta chains share one sample of origin, sequenced in a study of T cell responses to AZD1222 COVID-19 vaccine. The data were produced by immunoSEQ multiplex PCR, yet TCRdb's version contains in-frame clones alone and is incomplete. The profile shows roughly 100,000 clones, around 89% of them singletons. Sample: peripheral blood, taken on day 0 of AZD1222 vaccination. The receptors shown here come from an adult in good health.

This chain uses TRBV5-1 with TRBJ2-1; 7 positions match TRBD2. Germline V gives CDR1 SGHRS, CDR2 YFSETQ. There are 14 residues in the CDR3. V shed 0 bases and J 7 bases; nucleotides not matched to a gene: 4. CDR3 loop: CASSLGDYNNEQFF. The CDR3 DNA sequence: TGCGCCAGCAGCTTGGGGGACTACAATAATGAGCAGTTCTTC.

The genes are TRBV3-1 (or the pseudogene TRBV3-2) and TRBJ1-6, with a tentative D call TRBD1 (6 bases). Trimming pared 4 bases from V and 6 bases from J, leaving 13 bases between. Germline V gene data show CDR1 as LGHDT and CDR2 as YNNKEL (reference sequence). The CDR3 runs to 15 residues. CDR3 protein: CASSPGQQTNSPLHF. CDR3 DNA: TGTGCCAGCAGCCCTGGACAGCAAACTAATTCACCCCTCCACTTT.

This clone was picked up a small number of times. The gene calls are TRBV6-5 and TRBJ2-7; D may be TRBD1 (6 bases). V gave up 6 bases and J gave up 3 bases, with 6 bases separating them. This CDR3 has 11 residues. The V gene's germline CDR1 is MNHEY and CDR2 SVGAGI. The CDR3 loop reads CASRQGYEQYF. The CDR3 nucleotides are TGTGCCAGCAGACAGGGCTACGAGCAGTACTTC.

This chain uses TRBV28 with TRBJ2-1; tentative D call: TRBD2 (5 bases). The CDR3 contains 15 residues. Germline V gene sequence: CDR1 MDHEN, CDR2 SYDVKM. Trimming took off 3 bases at V and 4 bases at J, with 13 bases between the two ends. This chain's CDR3 is CASSLIRTDYNEQFF. The CDR3 bases are TGTGCCAGCAGTTTGATCAGGACTGATTACAATGAGCAGTTCTTC. Combining the CDR3 with reference TRBV28 and TRBJ2-1 gives the whole variable domain DVKVTQSSRYLVKRTGEKVFLECVQDMDHENMFWYRQDPGLGLRLIYFSYDVKMKEKGDIPEGYSVSREKKERFSLILESASTNQTSMYLCASSLIRTDYNEQFFGPGTRLTVL.

The chain has TRBV27 and TRBJ2-3; 10 nucleotides agree with TRBD2. V dropped 2 bases and J dropped 6; count of bases not matched to a gene: 8. The CDR3 runs 16 residues. CDR1 is MNHEY, CDR2 SMNVEV, per germline (reference sequence). CDR3: CASSLKAGGPRDTQYF. As DNA, the CDR3 is TGTGCCAGCAGTTTAAAAGCGGGAGGGCCGAGGGATACGCAGTATTTT.

V gene TRBV18 combines with J gene TRBJ2-7; TRBD2 is a possible D gene (6 bases). The V gene's germline CDR1 is KGHSH and CDR2 LQKENI. Deletions cut 1 base from V and 3 bases from J, with 16 bases between. This CDR3 has 16 amino acids. This CDR3 reads CASSPRTTQASYEQYF. In nucleotides, the CDR3 is TGTGCCAGCTCACCACGGACTACGCAAGCGAGCTACGAGCAGTACTTC.

This sequence joins TRBV20-1 and TRBJ2-7; no reliable D call. The V gene's germline CDR1 is DFQATT and CDR2 SNEGSKA (reference sequence). The CDR3 sequence is 10 residues long. Trimming stripped 5 bases from V and 3 bases from J, with 5 bases between. In DNA form, the CDR3 reads TGCAGTGCTCTGAACTACGAGCAGTACTTC. Protein product: CSALNYEQYF.

The chain couples TRBV28 to TRBJ2-1; no clear D gene. The CDR3 runs to 15 residues. V was cut by 8 bases and J by 4 bases, with 18 bases left in between. Germline V lookup: CDR1 MDHEN, CDR2 SYDVKM. The CDR3 sequence: CASGPSLLRYNEQFF. Here the CDR3 DNA reads TGTGCCAGCGGCCCTTCCTTGTTAAGATACAATGAGCAGTTCTTC. Drawing the rest from reference TRBV28 and TRBJ2-1, the complete variable domain is DVKVTQSSRYLVKRTGEKVFLECVQDMDHENMFWYRQDPGLGLRLIYFSYDVKMKEKGDIPEGYSVSREKKERFSLILESASTNQTSMYLCASGPSLLRYNEQFFGPGTRLTVL.

This chain links TRBV15 with TRBJ1-4, with 9 bases fitting TRBD1. Trimming removed 2 bases from V and 7 bases from J; junction bases left unmatched: 8. Germline V gene lookup returns CDR1 LNHNV and CDR2 YYDKDF (reference sequence). The CDR3 runs to 16 residues. The CDR3 nucleotides are TGTGCCACCAGCAGAACAACAGGGGGCTCCGCTGAAAAACTGTTTTTT. Translated: CATSRTTGGSAEKLFF.

The V and J genes are TRBV5-1 and TRBJ2-2; 10 bases fit TRBD1. The CDR3 is made up of 15 amino acids. Trimming removed 4 bases from V and 3 bases from J; junction bases left unmatched: 3. Germline CDR1 is SGHRS and CDR2 is YFSETQ. The CDR3 protein is CASSGGTGDTGELFF. The CDR3 nucleotides are TGCGCCAGCAGCGGCGGGACAGGGGACACCGGGGAGCTGTTTTTT.